The 14 T cell receptor beta chains reported below all come from one sample, sequenced in a study of blood T cell repertoires in COVID-19. Measured with immunoSEQ multiplex PCR; TCRdb has only the in-frame clones, and not every one. The sample yields approximately 150,000 clones, roughly 85% seen once. The sequenced material came from peripheral blood. Source of these receptors: a man between 70 and 80 years old with acute or convalescent COVID-19.

This clone was counted between two and nine times. The rearrangement joins TRBV19 to TRBJ2-3; D call uncertain. CDR3 length: 13 amino acids. Deletions cut 3 bases from V and 4 bases from J, with 8 bases between. Germline values: CDR1 LNHDA, CDR2 SQIVND (reference sequence). The CDR3 region is CASSMGPSDTQYF. DNA of the CDR3: TGTGCCAGTAGTATGGGCCCCTCAGATACGCAGTATTTT. The whole variable domain, filled in from reference TRBV19 and TRBJ2-3, reads DGGITQSPKYLFRKEGQNVTLSCEQNLNHDAMYWYRQDPGQGLRLIYYSQIVNDFQKGDIAEGYSVSREKKESFPLTVTSAQKNPTAFYLCASSMGPSDTQYFGPGTRLTVL.

The chain carries TRBV21-1 and TRBJ1-2; the D call of TRBD1 is as the table states it, not checked on the DNA. TRBV21-1 is classified as a pseudogene. The CDR3 extends over 14 amino acids. DNA for the CDR3: TGTGCCAGCCACGAACCAGGGGGTAACTATGGCTACACCTTC. Encoded protein: CASHEPGGNYGYTF.

CDR3 region: CASSRGNTGELFF. CDR3 DNA: TGTGCCAGCAGCAGGGGGAACACCGGGGAGCTGTTTTTT. The chain carries TRBV6-5 and TRBJ2-2; tentative D call: TRBD1 (6 bases). Trimming pared 6 bases from V and 1 base from J, leaving 6 bases between. The length of the CDR3 is 13 residues. Germline V gives CDR1 MNHEY, CDR2 SVGAGI.

A remark on this clone: The same CDR3 can be traced to other DNA sequences in this sample. V gene TRBV7-2 combines with J gene TRBJ2-7; TRBD2 aligns across 8 bases. The CDR3 extends over 15 amino acids. The junction had 6 bases not matched to a gene; V was cut back by 4 bases and J by 1 base. Germline V gene sequence: CDR1 SGHTA, CDR2 FQGNSA. The CDR3 DNA is TGTGCCAGCAGCTCCGGACTAGCCTATTCCTACGAGCAGTACTTC. Protein product: CASSSGLAYSYEQYF.

CDR3 protein: CAYRGLNTEAFF. The CDR3 region has the DNA TGTGCCTACAGGGGGCTGAACACTGAAGCTTTCTTT. The J gene is TRBJ1-1, the V gene TRBV30; TRBD1 agrees at 9 bases. This CDR3 has 12 residues. Unmatched junction bases numbered 0, after V lost 7 bases and J lost 0 bases. Germline V CDR1 and CDR2: GTSNPN, SVGIG (reference sequence).

The chain carries TRBV9 and TRBJ2-1; D gene ambiguous. Germline CDR1 SGDLS, CDR2 YYNGEE. The V and J ends lost 0 bases and 8 bases respectively, with 12 bases between them. This CDR3 region has 14 residues. In nucleotides, the CDR3 is TGTGCCAGCAGCGTAGGAACTGGCGGCGATGAGCAGTTCTTC. It is translated as CASSVGTGGDEQFF.

The chain carries TRBV14 and TRBJ2-5; TRBD2 might be the D (7 bases). V lost 1 base and J lost 2, with 14 bases in between. The CDR3 is made up of 16 amino acids. Germline CDR1 reads SGHDN; CDR2 reads FVKESK. This chain's CDR3 is CASSQGVQGLQETQYF. CDR3 DNA: TGTGCCAGCAGCCAAGGGGTACAGGGACTACAAGAGACCCAGTACTTC.

Remarks on this clone: This same CDR3 is encoded by further DNA sequences in the sample. The chain uses TRBV19 and TRBJ1-5, with 11 bases fitting TRBD1. Germline assignment: CDR1 LNHDA and CDR2 SQIVND (reference sequence). CDR3 length: 15 amino acids. After removal of 3 bases from V and 6 bases from J, the junction contained 4 bases not matched to a gene. Here the CDR3 DNA reads TGTGCCAGTAGTATTGGACAGGGGGCTGGTCAGCCCCAGCATTTT. Translating gives CASSIGQGAGQPQHF.

This chain connects TRBV7-3 to TRBJ2-3, with D perhaps matching TRBD1 (5 bases). The V end was cut by 2 bases, the J end by 0 bases, with 9 bases between. Per the germline V gene, CDR1 is SGHTA and CDR2 is FQGTGA. This CDR3 contains 15 residues. The CDR3 DNA follows: TGTGCCAGCAGCTTAGGGGCTACTAGCACAGATACGCAGTATTTT. It yields the protein CASSLGATSTDTQYF.

The chain has TRBV7-2 and TRBJ1-4; 8 nucleotides align to TRBD1. J lost 4 bases, V lost 3 bases, and 4 bases had no gene match. The V gene's germline CDR1 is SGHTA and CDR2 FQGNSA. The CDR3 is 15 amino acids. In DNA, the CDR3 is TGTGCCAGCAGCTTCAGGGGGCAGGGTAATGAAAAACTGTTTTTT. Protein sequence: CASSFRGQGNEKLFF.

This chain links TRBV11-1 with TRBJ2-5; D ambiguous. Per the germline V gene, CDR1 is SGHAT and CDR2 is FQDESV (reference sequence). CDR3 length: 13 amino acids. The V end lost 1 base, the J end lost 5 bases, and 8 bases lay between the germline ends. The CDR3 loop reads CASSLGLWETQYF. The CDR3 DNA reads as TGTGCCAGCAGCTTAGGCCTATGGGAGACCCAGTACTTC.

This chain uses TRBV25-1 with TRBJ2-4; TRBD2 matches at 10 bases. Germline lookup yields CDR1 MGHDK and CDR2 SYGVNS. CDR3 length: 16 residues. V shed 1 base and J 0 bases; nucleotides not matched to a gene: 0. The CDR3 DNA reads TGTGCCAGCAGTGAATCTAGCGGGAGAGCCAAAAACATTCAGTACTTC. It codes for CASSESSGRAKNIQYF.

The V gene is TRBV9, the J gene TRBJ2-1; 10 positions match TRBD2. The V gene end was trimmed by 0 bases and the J gene end by 7 bases; junction bases not matched to a gene: 7. The V gene's germline CDR1 is SGDLS and CDR2 YYNGEE. This CDR3 spans 16 amino acids. CDR3 bases: TGTGCCAGCAGCGTAGGCCTAGCGGGAGTCGAGAATGAGCAGTTCTTC. Translating it yields CASSVGLAGVENEQFF.

V gene TRBV6-2 or TRBV6-3 combines with J gene TRBJ2-1, with 8 nucleotides matching TRBD2. Germline CDR1 MNHEY, CDR2 SVGEGT. V lost 6 bases and J lost 6; bases outside the gene matches: 10. CDR3 size: 15 residues. The CDR3: CASSWGAGGGNEQFF. The DNA of the CDR3 is TGTGCCAGCAGCTGGGGGGCGGGAGGTGGCAATGAGCAGTTCTTC.